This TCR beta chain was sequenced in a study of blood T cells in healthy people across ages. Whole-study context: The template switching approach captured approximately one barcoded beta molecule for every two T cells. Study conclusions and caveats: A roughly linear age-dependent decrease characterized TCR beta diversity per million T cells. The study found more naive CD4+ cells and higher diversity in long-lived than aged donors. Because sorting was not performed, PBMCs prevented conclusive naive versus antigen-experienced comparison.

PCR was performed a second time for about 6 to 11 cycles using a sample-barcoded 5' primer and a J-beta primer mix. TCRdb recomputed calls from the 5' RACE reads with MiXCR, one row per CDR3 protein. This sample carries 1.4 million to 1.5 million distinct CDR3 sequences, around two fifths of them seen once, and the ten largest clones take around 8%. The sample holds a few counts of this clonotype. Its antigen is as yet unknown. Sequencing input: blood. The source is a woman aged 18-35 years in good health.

The CDR3 coding sequence is TGTGCCAGCAGTTCGACCTGGACAGGTTCTTATGGCTACACCTTC. The encoded protein is CASSSTWTGSYGYTF. The chain combines TRBV6-5 with TRBJ1-2; 7 positions match TRBD1. This CDR3 has 15 residues. V lost 4 bases to trimming and J lost 5 bases; unmatched junction nucleotides: 10. Germline CDR1 reads MNHEY; CDR2 reads SVGAGI.